This entry concerns a single T cell receptor beta chain. These data come from a study of CD8 T cells in Susac syndrome. The multiple sclerosis controls, all treatment-naive patients, had relapsing-remitting disease that was stable or active. CDR3 length: 13 residues. Germline V gene sequence: CDR1 SEHNR, CDR2 FQNEAQ (reference sequence). An amount of RNA that ranged from roughly 0.45 to 1 ug was reverse transcribed with random hexamers. TCR beta CDR3 was amplified by immunoSEQ multiplex PCR. This amplification extended across 54 Vbeta and 13 Jbeta segments. TCRdb re-called the immunoSEQ multiplex PCR reads with MiXCR, one entry per CDR3 protein. The sample lists some 260,000 distinct CDR3 sequences, 70% to 90% occurring once.

V usage is TRBV7-9 and J usage is TRBJ2-7, with 7 bases fitting TRBD1. Sequences were obtained from CD8+ T cells from PBMCs. The clonotype was recovered from a human donor with multiple sclerosis. CDR3 region: CASRSGTVYEQYF. CDR3 nucleotides: TGTGCAAGCCGATCCGGGACAGTTTACGAGCAGTACTTC.